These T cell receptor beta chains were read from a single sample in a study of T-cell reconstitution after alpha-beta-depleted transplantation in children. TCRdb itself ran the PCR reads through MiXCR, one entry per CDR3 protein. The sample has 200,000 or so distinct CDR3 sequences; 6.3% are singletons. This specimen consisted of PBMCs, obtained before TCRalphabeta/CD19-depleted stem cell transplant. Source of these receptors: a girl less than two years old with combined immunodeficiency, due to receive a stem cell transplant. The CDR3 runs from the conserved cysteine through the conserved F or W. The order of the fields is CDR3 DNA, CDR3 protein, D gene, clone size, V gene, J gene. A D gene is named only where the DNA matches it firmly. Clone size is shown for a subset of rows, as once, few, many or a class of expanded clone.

DNA: TGTGCCAGCAGCCAAATAGACAGGGTGAGCGAAGCTTTCTTT
CDR3: CASSQIDRVSEAFF
D: TRBD1
size: many
V: TRBV14
J: TRBJ1-1

DNA: TGTGCCAGCAGTCATCGGGACAGGGTCACCGGGGAGCTGTTTTTT
CDR3: CASSHRDRVTGELFF
D: TRBD1
size: many
V: TRBV6-2/TRBV6-3
J: TRBJ2-2

DNA: TGTGCCAGCACTCCGCTCAGGGTTAACTATGGCTACACCTTC
CDR3: CASTPLRVNYGYTF
D: -
size: many
V: TRBV2
J: TRBJ1-2

DNA: TGCGCCAGCAACGGAGGGGTCAATGAGCAGTTCTTC
CDR3: CASNGGVNEQFF
D: -
size: many
V: TRBV5-1
J: TRBJ2-1

DNA: TGTGCCAGCAGTCCCGGACAGATAGCCTACGAGCAGTACTTC
CDR3: CASSPGQIAYEQYF
D: -
size: many
V: TRBV28
J: TRBJ2-7

DNA: TGTGCCAGCAGCTTAGTTCGAGGGTCCGAGACCCAGTACTTC
CDR3: CASSLVRGSETQYF
D: -
size: many
V: TRBV7-9
J: TRBJ2-5

DNA: TGTGCCACCAGCACCCGGGACACCCCAGATACGCAGTATTTT
CDR3: CATSTRDTPDTQYF
D: -
size: many
V: TRBV15
J: TRBJ2-3

DNA: TGTGCCAGCAGTTTGAGGGGGCTCTACCATCAGCCCCAGCATTTT
CDR3: CASSLRGLYHQPQHF
D: TRBD1
size: many
V: TRBV28
J: TRBJ1-5

DNA: TGTGCCAGCAGTTCTGGATCAGCAGGGGAAGGGACTCAGCCCCAGCATTTT
CDR3: CASSSGSAGEGTQPQHF
D: -
size: few
V: TRBV2
J: TRBJ1-5

DNA: TGCGCCAGCAGCCCGGCCGGGACGGGTATCAATGAGCAGTTCTTC
CDR3: CASSPAGTGINEQFF
D: -
size: many
V: TRBV5-1
J: TRBJ2-1

DNA: TGTGCCAGCAGTTTATACCGGGGGGGGCCCCCTTACGAGCAGTACTTC
CDR3: CASSLYRGGPPYEQYF
D: TRBD2
size: few
V: TRBV28
J: TRBJ2-7

DNA: TGCAGTGCTAGAAACTCCACAGGGCCCCCGTGGGACTACGTCAGCTCGAACACCGGGGAGCTGTTTTTT
CDR3: CSARNSTGPPWDYVSSNTGELFF
D: -
size: many
V: TRBV20-1
J: TRBJ2-2

DNA: TGTGCCAGCAGTGATTGGGGGACGAATGAGCAGTTCTTC
CDR3: CASSDWGTNEQFF
D: -
size: many
V: TRBV2
J: TRBJ2-1

DNA: TGTGCCAGCAGCTTAACTTCCCGACAGGGTGTTCTTTCACCCCTCCACTTT
CDR3: CASSLTSRQGVLSPLHF
D: TRBD1
size: many
V: TRBV7-2
J: TRBJ1-6

DNA: TGCGCCAGCAGCCCCGGACAGCCCGGGGGCTACGAGCAGTACTTC
CDR3: CASSPGQPGGYEQYF
D: -
size: few
V: TRBV5-1
J: TRBJ2-7

DNA: TGTGCCAGCAGGTTCAGGAGCTTCTATGGCTACACCTTC
CDR3: CASRFRSFYGYTF
D: -
size: many
V: TRBV28
J: TRBJ1-2

DNA: TGTGCCAGCAGTTTTCCCCCCCTCTTGGACAATGAGCAGTTCTTC
CDR3: CASSFPPLLDNEQFF
D: -
size: many
V: TRBV6-2/TRBV6-3
J: TRBJ2-1

DNA: TGCAGTGCTAGCGGGGACAGTTATCAGCCCCAGCATTTT
CDR3: CSASGDSYQPQHF
D: TRBD1
size: many
V: TRBV20-1
J: TRBJ1-5

DNA: TGTGCCAGCATCCATAGCGTACCGGGCACCGGGGAGCTGTTTTTT
CDR3: CASIHSVPGTGELFF
D: -
size: many
V: TRBV6-1
J: TRBJ2-2

DNA: TGTGCCAGCAGTTTCTGGCGGGAGGTAAGGTACAATGAGCAGTTCTTC
CDR3: CASSFWREVRYNEQFF
D: TRBD2
size: many
V: TRBV28
J: TRBJ2-1

DNA: TGTGCCAGCAGTTTCCGACAGGGTCTAAACATTCAGTACTTC
CDR3: CASSFRQGLNIQYF
D: TRBD1
size: many
V: TRBV2
J: TRBJ2-4

DNA: TGCAGCGTTGAAGATCCCAGCGGTGGCTACGAGCAGTACTTC
CDR3: CSVEDPSGGYEQYF
D: -
size: many
V: TRBV29-1
J: TRBJ2-7

DNA: TGCAGTGCTAGAGATGGGATTGAAGCTTTCTTT
CDR3: CSARDGIEAFF
D: -
size: many
V: TRBV20-1
J: TRBJ1-1

DNA: TGTGCCACCAGCAGAGATGAGGGGGAGAGGACAGATACGCAGTATTTT
CDR3: CATSRDEGERTDTQYF
D: -
size: many
V: TRBV15
J: TRBJ2-3

DNA: TGTGCCAGATCGGCTTGGGGAGTGACAGATACGCAGTATTTT
CDR3: CARSAWGVTDTQYF
D: -
size: many
V: TRBV7-2
J: TRBJ2-3

DNA: TGTGCCAGCAGCCAATACAGGGCCTCCTACGAGCAGTACTTC
CDR3: CASSQYRASYEQYF
D: -
size: many
V: TRBV14
J: TRBJ2-7

DNA: TGTGCCAGCAGCCCTGGACCCCGGGGAGGGTATAGCAATCAGCCCCAGCATTTT
CDR3: CASSPGPRGGYSNQPQHF
D: -
size: many
V: TRBV14
J: TRBJ1-5

DNA: TGTGCCAGCAGGAATACAGGGGGCTCCTACGAGCAGTACTTC
CDR3: CASRNTGGSYEQYF
D: TRBD1
size: many
V: TRBV3-1
J: TRBJ2-7

DNA: TGTGCCAGCAGTTTGATACCAGGGGCGCGGTACGAGCAGTACTTC
CDR3: CASSLIPGARYEQYF
D: -
size: many
V: TRBV28
J: TRBJ2-7

DNA: TGCGCCAGCAGTCGCACTCGACAGGGTAATCCTGAAGCTTTCTTT
CDR3: CASSRTRQGNPEAFF
D: TRBD1
size: many
V: TRBV4-1
J: TRBJ1-1

DNA: TGTGCCAGCAGTTTTTTACAGGGAAAGACCGGGGAGCTGTTTTTT
CDR3: CASSFLQGKTGELFF
D: -
size: many
V: TRBV12-3/TRBV12-4
J: TRBJ2-2

DNA: TGTGCCACCAGCAGAGATCTAACGCTCGGGGTAAAAACCTTC
CDR3: CATSRDLTLGVKTF
D: -
size: many
V: TRBV15
J: TRBJ1-2

DNA: TGTGCCAGCAGCTTAGAAACGAGGATACTTAACTATGGCTACACCTTC
CDR3: CASSLETRILNYGYTF
D: -
size: few
V: TRBV7-2
J: TRBJ1-2

DNA: TGCAGTGCTACCTCGACTAGCGGGGGGGTAGACATTCAGTACTTC
CDR3: CSATSTSGGVDIQYF
D: TRBD2
size: many
V: TRBV20-1
J: TRBJ2-4

DNA: TGTGCCAGCAGTGAACCTGGTACGGCCTACGAGCAGTACTTC
CDR3: CASSEPGTAYEQYF
D: -
size: -
V: TRBV25-1
J: TRBJ2-7

DNA: TGTGCCAGCAGCGTAGGAGGGACAGGGGACGAGCAGTACTTC
CDR3: CASSVGGTGDEQYF
D: TRBD1
size: many
V: TRBV9
J: TRBJ2-7

DNA: TGCAGTGCTAGAGATGGGCTCCCAGGACAGATTCTCTCCTACGAGCAGTACTTC
CDR3: CSARDGLPGQILSYEQYF
D: -
size: few
V: TRBV20-1
J: TRBJ2-7

DNA: TGTGCCAGCAGGGGACTAACCTACGAGCAGTACTTC
CDR3: CASRGLTYEQYF
D: TRBD2
size: many
V: TRBV11-2
J: TRBJ2-7

DNA: TGCAGCGTTGGACACCTAGCAGATACGCAGTATTTT
CDR3: CSVGHLADTQYF
D: -
size: many
V: TRBV29-1
J: TRBJ2-3